What follows describes a single T cell receptor beta chain. Its binding antigen is unknown. No per-base quality is available; no much larger clone lies one base away. Each collaborating institution followed its own protocols to collect whole blood in K2EDTA tubes. Collaborator samples were shipped for TCRbeta analysis as frozen whole blood, isolated PBMCs, or DNA extracted from either sample type. CDR1 and CDR2 (LNHNV, YYDKDF) derive from the germline V gene (reference sequence). V and J are truncated by 1 base and 0 bases respectively, leaving an intervening sequence of 7 bases. From cysteine to phenylalanine, the CDR3 is 15 amino acids long. This entry keeps only the CDR3 DNA: 45 bases, framed from base 1. The data were taken from a study of blood T cell repertoires in COVID-19 (dated by TCRdb to 2018 to 2020). In the study overall: Samples from collaborators originated in the United States, Italy and Spain and spanned both the acute and convalescent phases of COVID-19. A de-identified subject ID, COVID-19 status, age in years and sex were almost always included in the sample metadata. Samples came from the ongoing ImmuneRACE study (first 160 participants) plus 1,254 subjects from 6 global collaborators. The repertoires were made available in a free public database intended to serve as a resource for research on the immune response to SARS-CoV-2. The prospective study material was composed of cDNA or gDNA derived from T cells, B-cell-depleted T cells, or PBMCs. Deeply sampled blood TCRbeta repertoires from subjects exposed to, actively infected with, or recovered from COVID-19 were included in the dataset. Where HLA class I and class II types were available, the types were taken from metadata supplied by the sample provider, not from assay-based typing. The full study reports these points: How much clinical and demographic metadata was included differed by source and by participant, and the metadata was provided uncurated.

TCRbeta CDR3 regions were amplified from genomic DNA by means of the immunoSEQ Assay, a bias-controlled multiplex PCR. The authors' pipeline ran thus. Nucleated cell counts per sample were estimated from amplification of reference gene primers within the assay. To quantify the absolute abundance of each unique TCRbeta CDR3 rearrangement, sequence reads were collapsed and filtered. For each sample, productive Simpson clonality was calculated as the square root of Simpson's diversity index across productive rearrangements. In its TCRdb copy, this immuneACCESS table keeps in-frame sequences only and misses some clones. Where compared with another copy, unresolved V genes explain less than half of these, and the others have no known cause. That table gives V, J and clone size, and the DNA gave D and trimming. Within this sample are under 300,000 clones, with 83% of them counted one time only. The top ten constitute around 6% of the sample.

The receptor chain draws on TRBV15 and TRBJ1-5, with the D gene too uncertain to name. The source of this sequence is a human donor in a cohort sampled during active COVID-19. Sequenced material: peripheral blood. This receptor carries the CDR3 CATSRVIYSNQPQHF. The bases read TGTGCCACCAGCAGAGTCATCTATAGCAATCAGCCCCAGCATTTT.